Listed below are T cell receptor beta chains from one sample, sequenced in a study of immune evolution from preneoplasia to lung adenocarcinoma. Clones were read by immunoSEQ multiplex PCR, and TCRdb kept only the in-frame ones, dropping some. The sample includes 2,500 or so clones, roughly 40% of them seen just once. Input material: FFPE adjacent normal lung tissue. These receptors came from a person aged 55-80 years with lung adenocarcinoma. CDR3s leave out the opening cysteine and the closing phenylalanine or tryptophan. Each record gives: clone size, V gene, J gene, CDR3 length, CDR3 protein. A row's size may be missing; if present it is once, few, many or a size class.

abundance: .
v_gene: TRBV4-1
j_gene: TRBJ2-3
len: 13
CDR3aa: ASSSTSGRVDTQY

abundance: .
v_gene: TRBV14
j_gene: TRBJ1-6
len: 11
CDR3aa: ASRPIWDSPLH

abundance: few
v_gene: TRBV4-2
j_gene: TRBJ1-1
len: 15
CDR3aa: ASSQGHKTGLNTEAF

abundance: .
v_gene: TRBV6-5
j_gene: TRBJ1-1
len: 11
CDR3aa: ASSPTEGTEAF

abundance: few
v_gene: TRBV7-9
j_gene: TRBJ2-4
len: 12
CDR3aa: ASSPTDFKNIQY

abundance: large
v_gene: TRBV27
j_gene: TRBJ2-1
len: 12
CDR3aa: ASCTQGPGDEQF

abundance: once
v_gene: TRBV18
j_gene: TRBJ1-4
len: 17
CDR3aa: ASSPLINTGTGGYEKLF

abundance: few
v_gene: TRBV7-9
j_gene: TRBJ2-7
len: 14
CDR3aa: ASSLGSQTRSYEQY

abundance: .
v_gene: TRBV18
j_gene: TRBJ1-1
len: 14
CDR3aa: ASSLNSDREDTEAF

abundance: .
v_gene: TRBV11-3
j_gene: TRBJ1-6
len: 12
CDR3aa: ASSLDRVGSPLH

abundance: .
v_gene: TRBV28
j_gene: TRBJ2-7
len: 11
CDR3aa: ANGGTTVDEQY

abundance: .
v_gene: TRBV5-4
j_gene: TRBJ2-1
len: 13
CDR3aa: ASSFSGFSYNEQF

abundance: .
v_gene: TRBV7-8
j_gene: TRBJ2-7
len: 10
CDR3aa: ASSPSWGEQY

abundance: .
v_gene: TRBV18
j_gene: TRBJ1-2
len: 13
CDR3aa: ASLEDQGKRDGYT

abundance: .
v_gene: TRBV9
j_gene: TRBJ2-2
len: 14
CDR3aa: ASSVNSGRAIGELF

abundance: .
v_gene: TRBV15
j_gene: TRBJ1-1
len: 13
CDR3aa: ATSREGQGGTEAF

abundance: .
v_gene: TRBV7-2
j_gene: TRBJ2-5
len: 12
CDR3aa: ASSPRAGTETQY

abundance: few
v_gene: TRBV30
j_gene: TRBJ1-3
len: 14
CDR3aa: AWGAPGQISGNTIY

abundance: large
v_gene: TRBV2
j_gene: TRBJ2-1
len: 12
CDR3aa: ASSGRDSGVEQF

abundance: large
v_gene: TRBV10-3
j_gene: TRBJ1-5
len: 10
CDR3aa: AIGTGNQPQH

abundance: .
v_gene: TRBV4-1
j_gene: TRBJ1-4
len: 15
CDR3aa: ASSQDLVGGGHEKLF

abundance: medium-sized
v_gene: TRBV19
j_gene: TRBJ2-7
len: 13
CDR3aa: ASSSGTTSIYEQY

abundance: few
v_gene: TRBV7-3
j_gene: TRBJ2-2
len: 12
CDR3aa: ASSSGRLLGELF

abundance: few
v_gene: TRBV4-3
j_gene: TRBJ2-3
len: 11
CDR3aa: ASSQDARDTQY

abundance: .
v_gene: TRBV15
j_gene: TRBJ2-7
len: 11
CDR3aa: ATIRDTLPEQY

abundance: .
v_gene: TRBV29-1
j_gene: TRBJ2-3
len: 12
CDR3aa: SVESSGGSDTQY

abundance: .
v_gene: TRBV5-1
j_gene: TRBJ1-1
len: 11
CDR3aa: ASSVEWGTEAF

abundance: .
v_gene: TRBV7-8
j_gene: TRBJ1-2
len: 11
CDR3aa: ASSLEGAIGYT

abundance: .
v_gene: TRBV16
j_gene: TRBJ1-4
len: 16
CDR3aa: ASSPVRTLEVGNEKLF

abundance: .
v_gene: TRBV9
j_gene: TRBJ2-7
len: 14
CDR3aa: ASSDPGGMQTYEQY

abundance: .
v_gene: TRBV7-9
j_gene: TRBJ1-1
len: 14
CDR3aa: ASSATKGKTNTEAF

abundance: .
v_gene: TRBV28
j_gene: TRBJ1-1
len: 12
CDR3aa: ASSFPRVNTEAF

abundance: .
v_gene: TRBV9
j_gene: TRBJ2-1
len: 12
CDR3aa: ASSADLTWNEQF

abundance: .
v_gene: TRBV9
j_gene: TRBJ2-5
len: 12
CDR3aa: ASSVVGERETQY

abundance: .
v_gene: TRBV7-2
j_gene: TRBJ2-1
len: 15
CDR3aa: ASSLSGSGAFYNEQF

abundance: .
v_gene: TRBV7-9
j_gene: TRBJ2-7
len: 12
CDR3aa: ASSLGGKSYEQY

abundance: .
v_gene: TRBV27
j_gene: TRBJ1-1
len: 13
CDR3aa: ASSATPGTGTEAF

abundance: .
v_gene: TRBV7-3
j_gene: TRBJ1-1
len: 10
CDR3aa: ASSLTGSGAF

abundance: .
v_gene: TRBV9
j_gene: TRBJ2-3
len: 13
CDR3aa: ASSVEGRGTDTQY

abundance: medium-sized
v_gene: TRBV27
j_gene: TRBJ2-1
len: 13
CDR3aa: ASSVSRDTYNEQF

abundance: few
v_gene: TRBV27
j_gene: TRBJ2-7
len: 14
CDR3aa: ASSGPTVSGTYKQY

abundance: few
v_gene: TRBV28
j_gene: TRBJ1-2
len: 13
CDR3aa: ASSFLRQGSYGYT

abundance: large
v_gene: TRBV9
j_gene: TRBJ2-1
len: 13
CDR3aa: ASSVEVGREVEQF

abundance: few
v_gene: TRBV7-9
j_gene: TRBJ2-1
len: 10
CDR3aa: ASSLALDEQF

abundance: few
v_gene: TRBV7-2
j_gene: TRBJ1-1
len: 11
CDR3aa: ASSFNQGYEAF

abundance: few
v_gene: TRBV9
j_gene: TRBJ2-1
len: 13
CDR3aa: ASSPTGSSYNEQF

abundance: .
v_gene: TRBV4-1
j_gene: TRBJ2-3
len: 13
CDR3aa: ASSPGLAGAGTQY

abundance: .
v_gene: TRBV2
j_gene: TRBJ2-1
len: 11
CDR3aa: ASSVQSGMGQF

abundance: few
v_gene: TRBV9
j_gene: TRBJ1-1
len: 9
CDR3aa: ASSPQDEAF

abundance: few
v_gene: TRBV4-3
j_gene: TRBJ1-4
len: 12
CDR3aa: ASSLSTGIEKLF

abundance: .
v_gene: TRBV20-1
j_gene: TRBJ1-2
len: 9
CDR3aa: SANPNYGYT

abundance: few
v_gene: TRBV7-8
j_gene: TRBJ1-1
len: 11
CDR3aa: ASSLLERIEAF